These T cell receptor beta chains were read from a single sample in a study of shared clonotypes between healthy human individuals. Assay: immunoSEQ multiplex PCR; the TCRdb copy retains only in-frame clones and omits some. The table lists roughly 2 million clones, around 95% of them singletons, with around 0.13% in the top ten. The sequenced material came from naive CD4+ T cells sorted from blood. The receptors come from a young man in good health. CDR3s include the opening cysteine and the closing phenylalanine or tryptophan. The order of the fields is clone size, J gene, D gene, V gene, CDR3 protein, CDR3 DNA. The D gene is left open where the match is weak. Clone sizes are given selectively: once, few, many, or a class where the clone is expanded.

clone size: -
J gene: TRBJ2-6
D gene: -
V gene: TRBV6-6
CDR3 protein: CVVGSSGANVLTF
CDR3 DNA: TGTGTGGTCGGGAGCTCTGGGGCCAACGTCCTGACTTTC

clone size: -
J gene: TRBJ2-4
D gene: -
V gene: TRBV28
CDR3 protein: CASSWGGSPTIKNIQYF
CDR3 DNA: TGTGCCAGCAGCTGGGGAGGCTCGCCGACTATTAAAAACATTCAGTACTTC

clone size: -
J gene: TRBJ1-1
D gene: -
V gene: TRBV5-4
CDR3 protein: CASSNPGVGTEAFF
CDR3 DNA: TGTGCCAGCAGCAACCCCGGGGTTGGCACTGAAGCTTTCTTT

clone size: -
J gene: TRBJ1-6
D gene: TRBD1
V gene: TRBV27
CDR3 protein: CASSKDRANSPLHF
CDR3 DNA: TGTGCCAGCAGCAAGGACAGGGCGAATTCACCCCTCCACTTT

clone size: -
J gene: TRBJ2-3
D gene: TRBD1
V gene: TRBV5-1
CDR3 protein: CASSPTRQGTDTQYF
CDR3 DNA: TGCGCCAGCAGCCCAACAAGACAGGGAACAGATACGCAGTATTTT

clone size: -
J gene: TRBJ2-7
D gene: TRBD1
V gene: TRBV4-3
CDR3 protein: CASSQDLIQGYLYEQYF
CDR3 DNA: TGCGCCAGCAGCCAAGATCTCATACAGGGGTACCTCTACGAGCAGTACTTC

clone size: few
J gene: TRBJ2-5
D gene: TRBD1
V gene: TRBV5-6
CDR3 protein: CASSLRRNRGFQETQYF
CDR3 DNA: TGTGCCAGCAGCTTGAGGAGGAACAGGGGCTTCCAAGAGACCCAGTACTTC

clone size: -
J gene: TRBJ2-3
D gene: TRBD1
V gene: TRBV27
CDR3 protein: CASSLRGRDRGSTQYF
CDR3 DNA: TGTGCCAGCAGTTTAAGGGGAAGGGACAGGGGGTCAACGCAGTATTTT

clone size: -
J gene: TRBJ2-1
D gene: TRBD1
V gene: TRBV5-4
CDR3 protein: CASSVSPDRGVYNEQFF
CDR3 DNA: TGTGCCAGCAGCGTGAGCCCGGACAGGGGCGTATACAATGAGCAGTTCTTC

clone size: -
J gene: TRBJ1-2
D gene: -
V gene: TRBV30
CDR3 protein: CAWSRTGPGYTF
CDR3 DNA: TGTGCCTGGAGCCGAACGGGGCCCGGCTACACCTTC

clone size: -
J gene: TRBJ2-5
D gene: -
V gene: TRBV7-2
CDR3 protein: CASRTFGTPFQTQYF
CDR3 DNA: TGTGCCAGCAGAACTTTCGGGACCCCTTTCCAGACCCAGTACTTC

clone size: once
J gene: TRBJ2-2
D gene: -
V gene: TRBV5-6
CDR3 protein: CASSLRQGIGELFF
CDR3 DNA: TGTGCCAGCAGCTTGCGGCAGGGGATCGGGGAGCTGTTTTTT